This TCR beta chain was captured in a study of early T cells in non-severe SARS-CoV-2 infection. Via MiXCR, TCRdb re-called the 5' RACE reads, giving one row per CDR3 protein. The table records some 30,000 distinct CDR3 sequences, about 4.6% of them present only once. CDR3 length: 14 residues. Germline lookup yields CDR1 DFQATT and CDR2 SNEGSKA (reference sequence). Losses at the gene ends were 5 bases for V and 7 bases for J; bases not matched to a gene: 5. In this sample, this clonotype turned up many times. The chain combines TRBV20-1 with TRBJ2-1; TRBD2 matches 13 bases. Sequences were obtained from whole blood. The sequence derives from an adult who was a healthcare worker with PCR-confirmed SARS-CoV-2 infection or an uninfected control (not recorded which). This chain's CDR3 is CSASRTSGSNEQFF. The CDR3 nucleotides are TGCAGTGCTTCTCGGACTAGCGGGAGTAATGAGCAGTTCTTC.